What follows are 27 T cell receptor beta chains derived from one specimen sequenced in a study of T cells in localized non-small cell lung cancer (TCRdb year 2020). Receptor libraries were prepared by the immunoSEQ multiplex PCR assay. What TCRdb holds here is the immuneACCESS table cut down to in-frame rearrangements. Part of the clones is not present; checked against another copy, under half of the missing clones reflect an unresolved V gene, and the others are unexplained. In all, the sample holds roughly 48,000 clones, and over 60% of those were seen once. In total, the top ten clones hold more than 4% of the sample. The material was PBMCs, obtained before any cancer treatment. The receptors were sampled from a woman between 35 and 75 years old with stage II lung adenocarcinoma.

The gene calls are TRBV28 and TRBJ1-4; D remains ambiguous. Germline V gives CDR1 MDHEN, CDR2 SYDVKM. With 3 bases removed from V and 5 bases from J, the gap between germline ends came to 10 bases. This CDR3 spans 14 amino acids. Written as DNA, the CDR3 is TGTGCCAGCAGTTTGACCCCCTCCAATGAAAAACTGTTTTTT. Translated, it gives CASSLTPSNEKLFF.

This chain connects TRBV7-2 to TRBJ1-2, with D maybe TRBD1 (5 bases). Germline loops: CDR1 SGHTA, CDR2 FQGNSA. Trimming took 3 bases from V and 2 from J, leaving 10 bases between them. The CDR3 consists of 14 residues. CDR3 sequence reads: CASSFRNRNYGYTF. The CDR3 nucleotides are TGTGCCAGCAGCTTCCGGAACAGGAACTATGGCTACACCTTC.

This chain links TRBV5-6 with TRBJ2-2; 7 nucleotides align to TRBD1. The CDR3 contains 18 residues. V shed 4 bases, J shed 2 bases, and the junction held 14 bases outside the gene matches. Per germline, CDR1 SGHDT and CDR2 YYEEEE. The CDR3 DNA reads TGTGCCAGCAGCACCCCCGGGACAGTAAAGGATAACACCGGGGAGCTGTTTTTT. It yields the protein CASSTPGTVKDNTGELFF. Based on the CDR3 plus reference TRBV5-6 and TRBJ2-2, the full variable domain is DAGVTQSPTHLIKTRGQQVTLRCSPKSGHDTVSWYQQALGQGPQFIFQYYEEEERQRGNFPDRFSGHQFPNYSSELNVNALLLGDSALYLCASSTPGTVKDNTGELFFGEGSRLTVL.

In this sample, this clone turned up a few times. This sequence joins TRBV5-1 and TRBJ1-6, with D unclear. V was cut by 2 bases and J by 0 bases, with 9 bases left in between. The CDR3 contains 16 residues. Germline loops: CDR1 SGHRS, CDR2 YFSETQ. CDR3 DNA: TGCGCCAGCAGCTTCGCGGAGAGCTCCTATAATTCACCCCTCCACTTT. This sequence encodes CASSFAESSYNSPLHF. The full variable domain, in which reference TRBV5-1 and TRBJ1-6 provide the parts outside the CDR3, is KAGVTQTPRYLIKTRGQQVTLSCSPISGHRSVSWYQQTPGQGLQFLFEYFSETQRNKGNFPGRFSGRQFSNSRSEMNVSTLELGDSALYLCASSFAESSYNSPLHFGNGTRLTVT.

The rearrangement links TRBV18 to TRBJ2-7, with a weak D call TRBD2 (6 bases). CDR3 size: 14 residues. Trimming left V 1 base short and J 3 bases short, with 10 bases between. CDR1 and CDR2 from the germline V gene are KGHSH and LQKENI. In nucleotides, the CDR3 is TGTGCCAGCTCACCACTTGGGGGGAACTACGAGCAGTACTTC. Encoded protein: CASSPLGGNYEQYF.

The V gene is TRBV6-5, the J gene TRBJ2-7; a weak D match, TRBD2 (7 bases). Germline CDR1 MNHEY, CDR2 SVGAGI. This CDR3 contains 14 residues. V was pared by 5 bases and J by 3 bases, with 14 bases between. The CDR3 DNA reads TGTGCCAGCAGTATCTCGGGGGGCAGCTACGAGCAGTACTTC. Translating it yields CASSISGGSYEQYF.

J is TRBJ2-7 and V is TRBV4-2; maybe TRBD2 (5 bases). CDR1 LGHNA and CDR2 YNFKEQ come from the germline V gene. There are 16 residues in the CDR3. V lost 5 bases and J 5 bases, leaving 22 bases between the germline ends. For the CDR3, the DNA is TGTGCCAGCAGCAGACGTCTCGGACTCCCTAGGGACGAGCAGTACTTC. Translated, it gives CASSRRLGLPRDEQYF.

This clone was recorded a few times. The J gene is TRBJ1-1, the V gene TRBV30; D is unresolved. The length of the CDR3 is 13 residues. Germline CDR1 GTSNPN, CDR2 SVGIG (reference sequence). V was pared by 5 bases and J by 1 base, with 11 bases between. In nucleotides, the CDR3 is TGTGCCTGGGCCACCACTGCGAACACTGAAGCTTTCTTT. Translating gives CAWATTANTEAFF.

The chain uses TRBV11-2 and TRBJ2-7; D unresolved. Per the germline V gene, CDR1 is SGHAT and CDR2 is FQNNGV. V lost 5 bases and J lost 0, with 2 bases in between. This CDR3 comprises 11 residues. DNA of the CDR3: TGTGCCAGCAGCGTCTCCTACGAGCAGTACTTC. Its protein product is CASSVSYEQYF.

The chain links TRBV19 to TRBJ2-3, with D perhaps matching TRBD1 or TRBD2 (6 bases each). The CDR3 extends over 14 amino acids. Germline CDR1 reads LNHDA; CDR2 reads SQIVND (reference sequence). Trimming stripped 8 bases from V and 3 bases from J, with 15 bases between. DNA of the CDR3: TGTGCCAGTGGAGTGGGGGGCGCAACAGATACGCAGTATTTT. It yields the protein CASGVGGATDTQYF.

The chain uses TRBV18 and TRBJ1-3, with D tentatively TRBD1 (5 bases). The CDR3 contains 15 residues. The germline V gene encodes CDR1 KGHSH and CDR2 LQKENI. V lost 0 bases and J lost 5, with 11 bases in between. CDR3 residues: CASSPPGERRNTIYF. Written as DNA, the CDR3 is TGTGCCAGCTCACCACCGGGGGAACGTCGAAACACCATATATTTT.

This chain links TRBV6-1 with TRBJ2-5; 8 bases fit TRBD1. V was pared by 8 bases and J by 1 base, with 9 bases of the junction left unmatched. The CDR3 is 15 amino acids. Germline CDR1 is MNHNS and CDR2 is SASEGT. The chain's CDR3 is CASRGPTGGQETQYF. The CDR3 DNA reads TGTGCCAGCCGAGGACCTACAGGGGGCCAAGAGACCCAGTACTTC.

The V call is TRBV6-6, the J call TRBJ1-1, with a tentative D call TRBD1 (6 bases). The V gene's germline CDR1 is MNHNY and CDR2 SVGAGI (reference sequence). This CDR3 comprises 14 residues. V was trimmed by 10 bases and J by 3 bases, leaving 18 bases between them. The DNA of the CDR3 is TGTGCCACCGAAAACAGGGCTGCGGACACTGAAGCTTTCTTT. Encoded protein: CATENRAADTEAFF.

This clone was seen a handful of times. The chain has TRBV28 and TRBJ1-1, with no clear D. The CDR3 spans 14 residues. V dropped 3 bases and J dropped 4 bases, with 12 bases sitting between them. The V gene's germline CDR1 is MDHEN and CDR2 SYDVKM. CDR3 nucleotide sequence: TGTGCCAGCAGTTTGGTCCGGAGGAGCACTGAAGCTTTCTTT. It encodes CASSLVRRSTEAFF.

The gene calls are TRBV9 and TRBJ1-6; D gene ambiguous. Trimming shortened V by 3 bases and J by 10 bases, and 11 bases separated the two germline ends. The CDR3 is 13 residues long. Germline V gene data show CDR1 as SGDLS and CDR2 as YYNGEE. The CDR3, as DNA: TGTGCCAGCAGCGAAGGTAGGAACTCACCCCTCCACTTT. This translates into CASSEGRNSPLHF.

The genes are TRBV7-2 and TRBJ2-3; D is possibly TRBD2 (6 bases). CDR1 and CDR2 from the germline V gene are SGHTA and FQGNSA. This CDR3 contains 13 residues. V gave up 1 base and J gave up 4 bases, with 6 bases separating them. CDR3 sequence (DNA): TGTGCCAGCAGCTTAGTAGCGGCAGATACGCAGTATTTT. It is translated as CASSLVAADTQYF.

V is TRBV28 and J is TRBJ2-1; 12 bases are a match to TRBD2. Germline CDR1 MDHEN, CDR2 SYDVKM. V trimming: 5 bases; J trimming: 7 bases; junction bases outside the gene matches: 6. This CDR3 contains 15 residues. The CDR3 region is CASSNLAGGPNEQFF. CDR3 coding DNA: TGTGCCAGCAGTAACCTAGCGGGGGGGCCGAATGAGCAGTTCTTC.

V gene TRBV2 combines with J gene TRBJ1-1; D perhaps matches TRBD1 (5 bases). V lost 9 bases to trimming and J lost 2 bases, with 13 bases between them. Germline V gene lookup returns CDR1 SNHLY and CDR2 FYNNEI. The CDR3 is 13 amino acids. For the CDR3, the DNA is TGTGCCAGTGGGCGACAGTTTAACACTGAAGCTTTCTTT. The encoded protein is CASGRQFNTEAFF.

This clone was recorded once. The rearrangement links TRBV14 to TRBJ2-3; D is perhaps TRBD1 or TRBD2 (5 bases each). Germline V gene lookup returns CDR1 SGHDN and CDR2 FVKESK. The CDR3 is 19 amino acids. The V and J ends lost 0 bases and 1 base respectively, with 20 bases between them. The CDR3 is CASSQDRGVETWRTDTQYF. DNA for the CDR3: TGTGCCAGCAGCCAAGATCGAGGGGTAGAGACCTGGCGCACAGATACGCAGTATTTT.

This clone showed up just once. The chain recombines TRBV15 with TRBJ1-2; the D gene is possibly TRBD1 (5 bases). CDR1 and CDR2 (germline): LNHNV, YYDKDF (reference sequence). Between the trimmed V and J ends, which lost 3 bases and 4 bases, there was a span of 9 bases. This CDR3 comprises 13 residues. The CDR3: CATSRTGGYGYTF. DNA of the CDR3: TGTGCCACCAGCAGGACCGGGGGCTATGGCTACACCTTC.

V gene TRBV5-6 combines with J gene TRBJ1-4; no clear D. V was shortened by 0 bases and J by 4 bases, with 7 bases between the two germline ends. The CDR3 spans 14 residues. The germline V gene encodes CDR1 SGHDT and CDR2 YYEEEE. CDR3: CASSLAGNNEKLFF. DNA of the CDR3: TGTGCCAGCAGCTTGGCCGGGAATAATGAAAAACTGTTTTTT.

As to this clone: A read error may produce the germline difference seen at one junction end. The genes are TRBV4-2 and TRBJ2-3, with 10 bases aligning to TRBD2. Germline CDR1 reads LGHNA; CDR2 reads YNFKEQ. This CDR3 spans 14 amino acids. The CDR3 sequence is CATSGGVSTDTQYF. The CDR3 DNA reads as TGTGCCACCAGCGGGGGGGTAAGCACAGATACGCAGTATTTT.

V gene TRBV27 combines with J gene TRBJ2-5; the match to TRBD1 covers 10 bases. The CDR3 is 16 residues long. V trimming: 3 bases; J trimming: 5 bases; junction bases outside the gene matches: 9. Per germline, CDR1 MNHEY and CDR2 SMNVEV (reference sequence). CDR3 sequence: CASSFRKGQGSETQYF. CDR3 coding DNA: TGTGCCAGCAGTTTTAGAAAGGGACAGGGGTCGGAGACCCAGTACTTC.

The chain uses TRBV4-1 and TRBJ2-5, with D perhaps TRBD1 (6 bases). Per germline, CDR1 MGHRA and CDR2 YSYEKL. Trimming shortened V by 0 bases and J by 7 bases, and 15 bases separated the two germline ends. CDR3 size: 15 residues. The CDR3 region has the DNA TGCGCCAGCAGCCAAGAGGACAGTACTCTCCTGACCCAGTACTTC. Its translation is CASSQEDSTLLTQYF.

The gene calls are TRBV7-3 and TRBJ1-1; D is ambiguous. With 1 base removed from V and 1 base from J, the gap between germline ends came to 7 bases. Per the germline V gene, CDR1 is SGHTA and CDR2 is FQGTGA. This CDR3 has 14 residues. In DNA, the CDR3 is TGTGCCAGCAGCTTAAGAGGCTCGAACACTGAAGCTTTCTTT. Its translation is CASSLRGSNTEAFF. Supplemented by reference TRBV7-3 and TRBJ1-1, the full variable domain reads GAGVSQTPSNKVTEKGKYVELRCDPISGHTALYWYRQSLGQGPEFLIYFQGTGAADDSGLPNDRFFAVRPEGSVSTLKIQRTERGDSAVYLCASSLRGSNTEAFFGQGTRLTVV.

The chain employs TRBV7-8 and TRBJ2-1; D is unclear. CDR1 and CDR2 (germline): SGHVS, FQNEAQ. This CDR3 spans 12 amino acids. Trimming removed 3 bases at V and 5 bases at J, with 5 bases between. CDR3 DNA: TGTGCCAGCAGCTTTTACGACAATGAGCAGTTCTTC. Translated, it gives CASSFYDNEQFF.

The V and J genes are TRBV28 and TRBJ2-3, with no clear D. This CDR3 is built from 13 residues. The germline CDR1 and CDR2 sequences are MDHEN and SYDVKM. V lost 3 bases and J lost 1, with 5 bases in between. The chain's CDR3 is CASSFGGTDTQYF. CDR3 nucleotides: TGTGCCAGCAGTTTCGGTGGCACAGATACGCAGTATTTT.